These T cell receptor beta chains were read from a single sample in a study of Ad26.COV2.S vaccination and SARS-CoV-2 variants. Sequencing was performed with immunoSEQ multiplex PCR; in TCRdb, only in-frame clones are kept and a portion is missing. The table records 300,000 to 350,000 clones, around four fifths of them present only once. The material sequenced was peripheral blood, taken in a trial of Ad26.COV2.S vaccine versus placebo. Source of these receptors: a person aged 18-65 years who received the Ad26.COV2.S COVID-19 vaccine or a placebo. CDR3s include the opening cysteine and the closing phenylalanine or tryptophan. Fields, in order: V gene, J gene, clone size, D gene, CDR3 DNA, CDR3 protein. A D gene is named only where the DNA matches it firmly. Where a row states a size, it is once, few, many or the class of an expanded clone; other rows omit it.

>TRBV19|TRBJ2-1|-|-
TGTGCCAGTAAGGGGATTCGCTACAATGAGCAGTTCTTC
CASKGIRYNEQFF
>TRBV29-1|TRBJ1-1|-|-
TGCAGCTCAACTCCGGGGGTAACTGAAGCTTTCTTT
CSSTPGVTEAFF
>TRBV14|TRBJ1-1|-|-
TGTGCCAGCAGCCAAGATACGAACACTGAAGCTTTCTTT
CASSQDTNTEAFF
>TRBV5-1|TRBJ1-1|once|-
TGCGCCAGCAGCTTGGCCTCTGGGGGAGGGGCTGAAGCTTTCTTT
CASSLASGGGAEAFF
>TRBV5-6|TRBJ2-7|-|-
TGTGCCAGCAGCTTGCATGGCGGGCCGAACGAGCAGTACTTC
CASSLHGGPNEQYF
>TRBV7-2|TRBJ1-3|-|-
TGTGCCAGCAGCTTAATGATGTCAACTGGAAACACCATATATTTT
CASSLMMSTGNTIYF
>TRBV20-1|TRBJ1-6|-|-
TGCAGTGCTTTACAGGGAACCCTCCACTTT
CSALQGTLHF
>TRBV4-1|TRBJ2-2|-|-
TGCGCCAGCAGCCACTCGGGCGTCTACACCGGGGAGCTGTTTTTT
CASSHSGVYTGELFF
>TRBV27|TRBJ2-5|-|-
TGTGCCAGCAGTTCGGGGGCTAGGGGGATCGAGACCCAGTACTTC
CASSSGARGIETQYF
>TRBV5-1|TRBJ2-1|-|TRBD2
TGCGCCAGCAGCTTGGTGCGGGGGGGCGACAATGAGCAGTTCTTC
CASSLVRGGDNEQFF
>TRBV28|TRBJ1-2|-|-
TGTGCCAGCAGTTTAAGTGCCCAGGGGAAAGGCTACACCTTC
CASSLSAQGKGYTF
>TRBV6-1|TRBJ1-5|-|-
TGTGCCAGCAGTGAAGTTATAAGGGGGAATCAGCCCCAGCATTTT
CASSEVIRGNQPQHF
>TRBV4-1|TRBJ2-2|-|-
TGCGCCAGCAGCCAAGGTTTAGGGATGGAAGACACCGGGGAGCTGTTTTTT
CASSQGLGMEDTGELFF
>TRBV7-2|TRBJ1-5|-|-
TGTGCCAGCAGCTTAGCAGGTCCAAGAATGGATCAGCCCCAGCATTTT
CASSLAGPRMDQPQHF
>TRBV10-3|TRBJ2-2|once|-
TGTGCCATCAGGCCTTCCCAGGGGAGGGGGCCCACCGGGGAGCTGTTTTTT
CAIRPSQGRGPTGELFF
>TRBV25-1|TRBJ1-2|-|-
TGTGCCAGCAGTGACCCAGGACAGATGACTGGCTACACCTTC
CASSDPGQMTGYTF
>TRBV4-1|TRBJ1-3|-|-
TGCGCCAGCAGCCAAGATTTTGGGGGCACCTACAGCTCTGGAAACACCATATATTTT
CASSQDFGGTYSSGNTIYF
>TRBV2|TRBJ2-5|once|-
TGTGCCAGCATAGTGGGTTATTGGGAGACCCAGTACTTC
CASIVGYWETQYF